What follows describes a single TCR beta chain. The target antigen is unknown. One junction end disagrees with the germline gene, perhaps due to a read error. CDR3 regions of TCR beta were amplified from RNA transcripts. After a first-round RT-PCR with HTBI primers, a second-round multiplex PCR was run. TCRdb reprocessed the multiplex PCR reads via MiXCR and lists one record per CDR3 protein. The table includes under 250,000 distinct CDR3 sequences, 20% to 25% detected once. The sample is drawn from a study of Graves' ophthalmopathy and Graves' hyperthyroidism. General study findings and limits: Thyroid clonotypes that were expanded above 0.001 frequency mostly also appeared in blood.

Germline V lookup: CDR1 MDHEN, CDR2 SYDVKM. There are 14 residues in the CDR3. What was sequenced was peripheral blood. This TCR derives from a woman between 45 and 65 years old with Graves' ophthalmopathy. The chain uses TRBV28 and TRBJ1-2; D is undetermined. The CDR3 loop is CASSYVRMQYGYIF. In DNA, the CDR3 is TGTGCCAGCAGTTACGTACGCATGCAATATGGCTACATCTTC.